These 25 T cell receptor beta chains originate from one sample sequenced in a study of cytomegalovirus exposure and HLA in healthy donors. PCR primers comprised 60 Vbeta and 13 Jbeta primers. Produced via immunoSEQ multiplex PCR; TCRdb's table is partial and in-frame only. The profile shows 200,000 to 250,000 clones, around four fifths of them singletons. Material: PBMCs. The origin of the receptors is a woman aged 60-70 years in good health and CMV-seropositive.

This chain links TRBV7-2 with TRBJ2-5; a weak D match, TRBD1 (5 bases). The CDR3 spans 16 residues. Trimming left V 4 bases short and J 13 bases short, with 28 bases between. Germline loops: CDR1 SGHTA, CDR2 FQGNSA. The CDR3 DNA reads as TGTGCCAGCAGCTCCTACCAAGGGGATCCGCCCAAGAGACGGTACTTC. Residues: CASSSYQGDPPKRRYF.

V is TRBV28 and J is TRBJ2-7; TRBD2 is a possible D gene (5 bases). Trimming shortened V by 2 bases and J by 6 bases, and 8 bases separated the two germline ends. This CDR3 region has 12 residues. The germline V gene encodes CDR1 MDHEN and CDR2 SYDVKM. In nucleotides, the CDR3 is TGTGCCAGCAGTTTAAATAGCGTCGAGCAGTACTTC. Protein product: CASSLNSVEQYF. The full variable domain, with the rest looked up from reference TRBV28 and TRBJ2-7, is DVKVTQSSRYLVKRTGEKVFLECVQDMDHENMFWYRQDPGLGLRLIYFSYDVKMKEKGDIPEGYSVSREKKERFSLILESASTNQTSMYLCASSLNSVEQYFGPGTRLTVT.

The chain employs TRBV6-1 and TRBJ2-7; the match to TRBD1 covers 10 bases. Germline V CDR1 and CDR2: MNHNS, SASEGT. The CDR3 is 16 amino acids. With 4 bases clipped from V and 5 bases from J, the junction kept 11 bases outside the gene matches. The DNA of the CDR3 is TGTGCCAGCAGTGGGTGGACGGGACAGGGGTCCAACGAGCAGTACTTC. As protein: CASSGWTGQGSNEQYF.

J is TRBJ2-3 and V is TRBV9; tentatively, D is TRBD2 (5 bases). Trimming left V 0 bases short and J 4 bases short, with 12 bases between. Germline CDR1 SGDLS, CDR2 YYNGEE. CDR3 length: 15 residues. CDR3 loop: CASSVGSVEADTQYF. CDR3 nucleotide sequence: TGTGCCAGCAGCGTAGGGTCAGTGGAGGCAGATACGCAGTATTTT.

The V and J genes are TRBV7-2 and TRBJ2-7; 8 bases are shared with TRBD2. The trim removed 8 bases at V and 0 bases at J, leaving 6 bases unmatched. The CDR3 is made up of 14 amino acids. Germline values: CDR1 SGHTA, CDR2 FQGNSA. In nucleotides, the CDR3 is TGTGCCAGCTCCCTTAGCGGGAACTCCTACGAGCAGTACTTC. Encoded protein: CASSLSGNSYEQYF. The whole variable domain, filled in from reference TRBV7-2 and TRBJ2-7, reads GAGVSQSPSNKVTEKGKDVELRCDPISGHTALYWYRQSLGQGLEFLIYFQGNSAPDKSGLPSDRFSAERTGGSVSTLTIQRTQQEDSAVYLCASSLSGNSYEQYFGPGTRLTVT.

V is TRBV25-1 and J is TRBJ1-5; 8 bases fit TRBD1. The trim removed 2 bases at V and 7 bases at J, leaving 4 bases unmatched. Germline loops: CDR1 MGHDK, CDR2 SYGVNS. The length of the CDR3 is 14 residues. This chain's CDR3 is CASSERTGWQPQHF. The CDR3 nucleotides read TGTGCCAGCAGTGAAAGGACAGGGTGGCAGCCCCAGCATTTT.

The chain is built from TRBV6-1 and TRBJ1-1; 11 bases fit TRBD1. From germline, CDR1 is MNHNS and CDR2 SASEGT. The CDR3 extends over 14 amino acids. J was trimmed by 3 bases and V by 5 bases; bases with no gene match: 2. DNA for the CDR3: TGTGCCAGCAGTCGGGACAGGGGGTACACTGAAGCTTTCTTT. Translation: CASSRDRGYTEAFF.

V gene TRBV5-1 combines with J gene TRBJ2-5; possible D gene TRBD1, 5 bases. The V end lost 0 bases, the J end lost 7 bases, and 10 bases lay between the germline ends. Germline loops: CDR1 SGHRS, CDR2 YFSETQ. This CDR3 contains 13 residues. CDR3 sequence: CASSLGQGGTQYF. Here the CDR3 DNA reads TGCGCCAGCAGCTTGGGGCAGGGTGGGACCCAGTACTTC.

The V gene is TRBV7-2, the J gene TRBJ2-3; 8 nucleotides match TRBD1. There are 17 residues in the CDR3. The V and J ends lost 0 bases and 4 bases, in that order; junction bases with no gene match: 9. CDR1 is SGHTA, CDR2 FQGNSA, per germline. CDR3: CASSLAFPGQGADTQYF. The CDR3 region has the DNA TGTGCCAGCAGCTTAGCATTTCCCGGACAGGGTGCAGATACGCAGTATTTT.

This clone was recorded only once. This chain links TRBV5-6 with TRBJ2-2; maybe TRBD1 (6 bases). Looked up from germline, CDR1 is SGHDT and CDR2 is YYEEEE. The length of the CDR3 is 16 residues. The germline V and J ends were trimmed by 0 bases and 4 bases, with 13 bases remaining between them. CDR3 sequence reads: CASSLVHGTRTGELFF. The DNA for the CDR3 is TGTGCCAGCAGCTTGGTACACGGGACACGCACCGGGGAGCTGTTTTTT.

The chain carries TRBV19 and TRBJ2-5; 7 bases align to TRBD1. The J call may be in error: the DNA end matches TRBJ2-7 better. The CDR3 covers 15 residues. Per germline, CDR1 LNHDA and CDR2 SQIVND (reference sequence). The CDR3, as DNA: TGTGCCAGTACCTTCAGGCTGGACAGGTCCTACGAGCAGTACTTC. As protein: CASTFRLDRSYEQYF.

V gene TRBV5-6 combines with J gene TRBJ1-5, with D tentatively TRBD1 (5 bases). The ends were cut back, 0 bases at V and 7 bases at J, with 14 bases in the middle. The germline CDR1 and CDR2 sequences are SGHDT and YYEEEE. The CDR3 is 15 residues long. The CDR3: CASSLAEGRGQPQHF. In nucleotides, the CDR3 is TGTGCCAGCAGCTTGGCCGAGGGGCGGGGCCAGCCCCAGCATTTT. Full variable domain (missing parts from reference TRBV5-6 and TRBJ1-5): DAGVTQSPTHLIKTRGQQVTLRCSPKSGHDTVSWYQQALGQGPQFIFQYYEEEERQRGNFPDRFSGHQFPNYSSELNVNALLLGDSALYLCASSLAEGRGQPQHFGDGTRLSIL.

This chain uses TRBV19 with TRBJ1-5; D is unclear. Trimming cost V 3 bases and J 0 bases, with 6 bases left between them. The CDR3 runs to 14 residues. Germline CDR1 and CDR2: LNHDA and SQIVND (reference sequence). The CDR3 sequence is CASSIYSSNQPQHF. The CDR3 nucleotides read TGTGCCAGTAGTATTTACAGTAGCAATCAGCCCCAGCATTTT.

The chain carries TRBV4-3 and TRBJ1-2; D ambiguous. This CDR3 spans 16 amino acids. The V end was cut by 4 bases, the J end by 7 bases, with 22 bases between. Germline lookup yields CDR1 LGHNA and CDR2 YSLEER. CDR3 DNA: TGCGCCAGCAGCCCCGCTTCGCGGACTCCCTATCTTGGCTACACCTTC. Translated, it gives CASSPASRTPYLGYTF.

The V gene is TRBV4-1, the J gene TRBJ1-3; no reliable D call. The V and J ends lost 0 bases and 5 bases respectively, with 17 bases between them. Germline CDR1 reads MGHRA; CDR2 reads YSYEKL. The CDR3 spans 17 residues. CDR3 sequence: CASSQEVSSRGRNTIYF. The CDR3 bases are TGCGCCAGCAGCCAAGAGGTTTCTTCCAGAGGGAGAAACACCATATATTTT.

The chain is built from TRBV7-2 and TRBJ2-5; the match to TRBD2 covers 9 bases. Germline V gene sequence: CDR1 SGHTA, CDR2 FQGNSA. With V trimmed by 3 bases and J by 5 bases, 7 bases remained unmatched. This CDR3 contains 15 residues. This chain's CDR3 is CASSFQRGAGETQYF. The DNA of the CDR3 is TGTGCCAGCAGCTTCCAGCGGGGGGCGGGGGAGACCCAGTACTTC.

The rearrangement links TRBV21-1 to TRBJ2-1; the table's D call, TRBD2, has no DNA check behind it. TRBV21-1 has pseudogene status. This CDR3 contains 18 residues. The CDR3 spells CAITGPPRGTSIINEQFF. The CDR3 DNA follows: TGTGCCATCACCGGGCCCCCCCGCGGGACTAGCATTATCAATGAGCAGTTCTTC.

The chain has TRBV6-6 and TRBJ2-3; D unresolved. Per germline, CDR1 MNHNY and CDR2 SVGAGI (reference sequence). Deletions cut 5 bases from V and 3 bases from J, with 15 bases between. CDR3 size: 15 residues. The CDR3 DNA sequence: TGTGCCAGCAGTCCCCGGGTAGCCATGACAGATACGCAGTATTTT. It translates to CASSPRVAMTDTQYF.

The chain couples TRBV10-3 to TRBJ2-3, with 9 bases that match TRBD2. The CDR3 length is 14 residues. The V gene's germline CDR1 is ENHRY and CDR2 SYGVKD. J was trimmed by 5 bases and V by 2 bases; bases with no gene match: 2. The CDR3 loop is CAISEGGGGDTQYF. The CDR3 bases are TGTGCCATCAGTGAGGGCGGGGGGGGAGATACGCAGTATTTT.

The chain carries TRBV5-1 and TRBJ2-1; D gene unclear. Deletions cut 0 bases from V and 4 bases from J, with 8 bases between. Germline V CDR1 and CDR2: SGHRS, YFSETQ. There are 14 residues in the CDR3. The CDR3 bases are TGCGCCAGCAGCTTGGCACTCTCGTACAATGAGCAGTTCTTC. Residues: CASSLALSYNEQFF.

The rearrangement links TRBV11-3 to TRBJ2-1; 12 nucleotides match TRBD2. The germline V gene encodes CDR1 SGHNT and CDR2 YENEEA. The V and J ends lost 1 base and 4 bases, in that order; junction bases with no gene match: 11. The CDR3 is 19 residues long. The CDR3 DNA is TGTGCCAGCAGCTTAGCCGGTTATGGACTAGCGGGGACTTACAATGAGCAGTTCTTC. Its translation: CASSLAGYGLAGTYNEQFF.

V usage is TRBV30 and J usage is TRBJ1-1; TRBD1 might be the D (6 bases). The CDR3 runs 14 residues. With 2 bases removed from V and 4 bases from J, the gap between germline ends came to 14 bases. Looked up from germline, CDR1 is GTSNPN and CDR2 is SVGIG (reference sequence). The CDR3 loop reads CAWSLQGRGTEAFF. As DNA, the CDR3 is TGTGCCTGGAGTCTACAGGGCAGGGGCACTGAAGCTTTCTTT.

The rearrangement uses TRBV28 and TRBJ2-7; the match to TRBD2 covers 7 bases. J was trimmed by 7 bases and V by 2 bases; bases with no gene match: 5. This CDR3 spans 13 amino acids. The V gene's germline CDR1 is MDHEN and CDR2 SYDVKM. The CDR3, as DNA: TGTGCCAGCAGTTTAGAGGTCGGGAGGGAGCAGTACTTC. This sequence encodes CASSLEVGREQYF.

V gene TRBV7-2 combines with J gene TRBJ1-2; unclear D gene. V lost 5 bases to trimming and J lost 2 bases, with 12 bases between them. The V gene's germline CDR1 is SGHTA and CDR2 FQGNSA. The CDR3 runs to 14 residues. CDR3 region: CASSLESRNYGYTF. The CDR3 DNA follows: TGTGCCAGCAGCCTCGAATCCAGAAACTATGGCTACACCTTC.

This chain links TRBV5-4 with TRBJ2-3, with 8 bases fitting TRBD1. Germline V lookup: CDR1 SGHNT, CDR2 YYREEE (reference sequence). The CDR3 is 15 residues long. The V gene end was trimmed by 4 bases and the J gene end by 1 base; junction bases not matched to a gene: 5. For the CDR3, the DNA is TGTGCCAGCAGCGGACAGGGTGCGGGCACAGATACGCAGTATTTT. Its translation is CASSGQGAGTDTQYF. The full variable domain, with the rest looked up from reference TRBV5-4 and TRBJ2-3, is ETGVTQSPTHLIKTRGQQVTLRCSSQSGHNTVSWYQQALGQGPQFIFQYYREEENGRGNFPPRFSGLQFPNYSSELNVNALELDDSALYLCASSGQGAGTDTQYFGPGTRLTVL.